The next 20 T cell receptor beta chains were all read from a single sample in a study of OX40 agonist ivuxolimab in advanced cancers. TCRdb's copy holds only in-frame clones and misses some; the assay was immunoSEQ multiplex PCR. The sample lists approximately 58,000 clones; 91% were seen once. The starting material was CD4+ or CD8+ T cells sorted from blood, obtained in a trial of the OX40 agonist ivuxolimab. These receptors originate from an adult with an advanced solid tumor such as melanoma, head and neck, liver or kidney cancer.

The genes are TRBV6-5 and TRBJ2-7; D perhaps matches TRBD2 (6 bases). The CDR3 runs 14 residues. Germline V gene data show CDR1 as MNHEY and CDR2 as SVGAGI. V lost 7 bases and J lost 2, with 15 bases in between. CDR3 sequence (DNA): TGTGCCAGCAAACCAATCGGGAGAGCCTACGAGCAGTACTTC. Its translation: CASKPIGRAYEQYF.

This rearrangement joins TRBV19 to TRBJ1-2; 8 nucleotides line up with TRBD1. Germline V lookup: CDR1 LNHDA, CDR2 SQIVND (reference sequence). The CDR3 consists of 14 residues. The ends lost 0 bases at V and 8 bases at J; junction bases unmatched: 5. CDR3: CASSIDRQGKGYTF. The DNA of the CDR3 is TGTGCCAGTAGTATAGATCGACAGGGGAAGGGCTACACCTTC.

The gene calls are TRBV7-3 and TRBJ2-6; tentative D call: TRBD2 (5 bases). This CDR3 spans 19 amino acids. CDR1 and CDR2 from the germline V gene are SGHTA and FQGTGA. Trimming removed 5 bases at V and 0 bases at J, with 20 bases between. The CDR3 loop reads CASSEGSHKLSSGANVLTF. In nucleotides, the CDR3 is TGTGCCAGCAGCGAGGGCAGCCATAAACTAAGCTCTGGGGCCAACGTCCTGACTTTC.

CDR3 amino acids: CASSQSTRESYEQYF. Written as DNA, the CDR3 is TGTGCCAGCAGCCAGAGCACGCGGGAATCCTACGAGCAGTACTTC. The chain is built from TRBV7-2 and TRBJ2-7; a weak D match, TRBD2 (6 bases). The germline V and J ends were trimmed by 5 bases and 1 base, with 15 bases remaining between them. Germline-derived CDR1 and CDR2 are SGHTA and FQGNSA. The CDR3 loop spans 15 amino acids.

The chain recombines TRBV19 with TRBJ2-7, with 9 bases matching TRBD1. Germline lookup yields CDR1 LNHDA and CDR2 SQIVND (reference sequence). V gave up 5 bases and J gave up 1 base; unmatched junction bases: 0. This CDR3 contains 13 residues. For the CDR3, the DNA is TGTGCCAGTAGTGACAGGGGGTCCTACGAGCAGTACTTC. Residues: CASSDRGSYEQYF.

The CDR3 here is CASSEYERTGTGELFF. The CDR3 DNA reads TGTGCCAGCAGTGAATATGAACGGACAGGCACCGGGGAGCTGTTTTTT. This sequence joins TRBV2 and TRBJ2-2, with 7 bases that match TRBD1. The CDR3 totals 16 residues. The germline gives CDR1 SNHLY, CDR2 FYNNEI. V gave up 2 bases and J gave up 4 bases; unmatched junction bases: 7.

This chain links TRBV27 with TRBJ2-3; no clear D. The germline gives CDR1 MNHEY, CDR2 SMNVEV (reference sequence). This CDR3 comprises 14 residues. The ends were cut back, 2 bases at V and 5 bases at J, with 11 bases in the middle. The CDR3: CASSLVSPGDTQYF. The CDR3 DNA sequence: TGTGCCAGCAGTTTAGTTAGCCCGGGAGATACGCAGTATTTT.

This chain connects TRBV5-6 to TRBJ2-1; 10 bases agree with TRBD2. The CDR3 loop spans 15 amino acids. Looked up from germline, CDR1 is SGHDT and CDR2 is YYEEEE. Trimming at V came to 1 base and at J to 6 bases, leaving 4 bases not matched to a gene. CDR3 bases: TGTGCCAGCAGCTTGTCAGCGGGAGGGATCAATGAGCAGTTCTTC. The encoded protein is CASSLSAGGINEQFF. Full variable domain (remainder filled in from reference TRBV5-6 and TRBJ2-1): DAGVTQSPTHLIKTRGQQVTLRCSPKSGHDTVSWYQQALGQGPQFIFQYYEEEERQRGNFPDRFSGHQFPNYSSELNVNALLLGDSALYLCASSLSAGGINEQFFGPGTRLTVL.

CDR3 DNA sequence: TGTGCCAGCAGCTTAGGTAGCCAGGGCTCTGGGGCCAACGTCCTGACTTTC. This sequence encodes CASSLGSQGSGANVLTF. The chain is built from TRBV13 and TRBJ2-6; a possible D gene is TRBD1 (5 bases). V lost 0 bases and J lost 0, with 9 bases in between. Germline CDR1 PRHDT, CDR2 FYEKMQ (reference sequence). The CDR3 spans 17 residues.

J is TRBJ2-3 and V is TRBV5-1; D possibly corresponds to TRBD1 (6 bases). CDR3 size: 14 residues. With 4 bases removed from V and 2 bases from J, the gap between germline ends came to 11 bases. Germline loops: CDR1 SGHRS, CDR2 YFSETQ. The CDR3 bases are TGCGCCAGCAGCACCGGGACACCCACAGATACGCAGTATTTT. This gives the protein CASSTGTPTDTQYF.

CDR3 nucleotide sequence: TGTGCCAGCAGTTTATCCCCCATGGGGAATGAGCAGTTCTTC. It codes for CASSLSPMGNEQFF. This chain uses TRBV6-5 with TRBJ2-1; D is undetermined. CDR1 and CDR2 from the germline V gene are MNHEY and SVGAGI. This CDR3 is 14 amino acids long. Trimming stripped 4 bases from V and 7 bases from J, with 14 bases between.

The chain carries TRBV7-2 and TRBJ2-4; TRBD1 matches 10 bases. Germline values: CDR1 SGHTA, CDR2 FQGNSA. V shed 5 bases and J 2 bases; nucleotides not matched to a gene: 9. This CDR3 comprises 17 residues. The CDR3 here is CASSEPGQGGTKNIQYF. Written as DNA, the CDR3 is TGTGCCAGCAGCGAACCTGGACAGGGGGGGACCAAAAACATTCAGTACTTC.

The rearrangement uses TRBV27 and TRBJ2-7; 8 bases map to TRBD1. CDR1 is MNHEY and CDR2 is SMNVEV in the germline V gene (reference sequence). V dropped 8 bases and J dropped 0; count of bases not matched to a gene: 6. CDR3 length: 14 residues. CDR3 region: CASRGTGGSYEQYF. The CDR3 nucleotides read TGTGCCAGCCGGGGGACAGGAGGCTCCTACGAGCAGTACTTC.

V is TRBV19 and J is TRBJ2-7; D may correspond to TRBD1 or TRBD2 (5 bases each). The CDR3 consists of 13 residues. V lost 4 bases to trimming and J lost 6 bases, with 13 bases between them. CDR1 and CDR2 from the germline V gene are LNHDA and SQIVND (reference sequence). The CDR3 DNA sequence: TGTGCCAGTAGTACTGGTGGGGGTCCCGAGCAGTACTTC. As protein: CASSTGGGPEQYF.

With respect to this clone: One end of the junction does not line up with germline, which may come from a read error. The same CDR3 can be traced to other DNA sequences in this sample. This rearrangement joins TRBV11-2 to TRBJ2-7; D ambiguous. The CDR3 is 12 residues long. Germline V gives CDR1 SGHAT, CDR2 FQNNGV. CDR3 protein: CASSSRGYEQYF. As DNA, the CDR3 is TGTGCCAGCAGCTCGCGTGGGTACGAGCAATACTTC. Variable domain in full (rest from reference TRBV11-2 and TRBJ2-7): EAGVAQSPRYKIIEKRQSVAFWCNPISGHATLYWYQQILGQGPKLLIQFQNNGVVDDSQLPKDRFSAERLKGVDSTLKIQPAKLEDSAVYLCASSSRGYEQYFGPGTRLTVT.

Details on this clone: In the same sample, other DNA sequences code for this CDR3. The chain recombines TRBV5-1 with TRBJ1-1; D unresolved. The CDR3 covers 12 residues. The V end was cut by 4 bases, the J end by 7 bases, with 11 bases between. Germline CDR1 and CDR2: SGHRS and YFSETQ. DNA of the CDR3: TGCGCCAGCAGCCCGGAAACCGGTGAAGCTTTCTTT. Its protein product is CASSPETGEAFF.

The gene calls are TRBV10-2 and TRBJ2-1; 9 nucleotides line up with TRBD2. Germline V CDR1 and CDR2: WSHSY, SAAADI. Trimming at V came to 10 bases and at J to 0 bases, leaving 4 bases not matched to a gene. The CDR3 is made up of 14 amino acids. The CDR3 here is CATNSGSSYNEQFF. DNA of the CDR3: TGCGCCACCAATAGCGGGAGCTCCTACAATGAGCAGTTCTTC.

The J gene is TRBJ2-1, the V gene TRBV6-1; D is unresolved. The germline V and J ends were trimmed by 10 bases and 10 bases, with 11 bases remaining between them. The V gene's germline CDR1 is MNHNS and CDR2 SASEGT. The CDR3 loop spans 10 amino acids. CDR3 in DNA: TGTGCCACCTTACCGAGGGAGCAGTTCTTC. This sequence encodes CATLPREQFF.

The V gene is TRBV5-8, the J gene TRBJ1-5; no reliable D call. This CDR3 comprises 13 residues. Trimming took off 0 bases at V and 4 bases at J, with 5 bases between the two ends. CDR1 is SGHTS and CDR2 is YDEGEE in the germline V gene. The CDR3 loop reads CASSLAENQPQHF. DNA of the CDR3: TGTGCCAGCAGCTTGGCAGAGAATCAGCCCCAGCATTTT.

The chain carries TRBV6-1 and TRBJ1-1, with 9 bases matching TRBD1. The trim removed 5 bases at V and 4 bases at J, leaving 5 bases unmatched. CDR3 length: 14 amino acids. CDR1 and CDR2 (germline): MNHNS, SASEGT. CDR3 in DNA: TGTGCCAGCAGTCACAGGGGGCAGGGCACTGAAGCTTTCTTT. Protein sequence: CASSHRGQGTEAFF.